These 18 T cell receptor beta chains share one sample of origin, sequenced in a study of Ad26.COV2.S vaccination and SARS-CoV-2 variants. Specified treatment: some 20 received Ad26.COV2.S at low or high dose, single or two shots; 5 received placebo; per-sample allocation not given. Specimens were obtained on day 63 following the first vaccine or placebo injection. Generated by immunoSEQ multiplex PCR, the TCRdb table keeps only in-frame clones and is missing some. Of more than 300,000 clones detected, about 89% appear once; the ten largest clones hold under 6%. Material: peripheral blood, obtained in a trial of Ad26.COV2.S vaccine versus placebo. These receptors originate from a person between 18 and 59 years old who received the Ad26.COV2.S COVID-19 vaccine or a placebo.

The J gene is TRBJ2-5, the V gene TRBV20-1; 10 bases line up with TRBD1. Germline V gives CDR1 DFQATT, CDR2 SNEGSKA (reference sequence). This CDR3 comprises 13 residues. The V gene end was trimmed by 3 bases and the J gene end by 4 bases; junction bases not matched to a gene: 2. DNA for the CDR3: TGCAGTGCTAGTAGGACAGGGGGAGAGACCCAGTACTTC. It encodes CSASRTGGETQYF.

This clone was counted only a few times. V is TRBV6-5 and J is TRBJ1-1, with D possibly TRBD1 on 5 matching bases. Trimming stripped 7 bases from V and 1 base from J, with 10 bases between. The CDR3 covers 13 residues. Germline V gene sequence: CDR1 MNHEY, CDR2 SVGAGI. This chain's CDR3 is CASIKTENTEAFF. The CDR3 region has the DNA TGTGCCAGCATCAAGACAGAGAACACTGAAGCTTTCTTT.

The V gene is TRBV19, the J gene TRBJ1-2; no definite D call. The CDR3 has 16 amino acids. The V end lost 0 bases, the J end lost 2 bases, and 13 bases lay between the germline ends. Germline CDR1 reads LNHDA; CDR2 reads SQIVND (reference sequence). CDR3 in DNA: TGTGCCAGTAGTATAGATCATCGGGCGGAAAACTATGGCTACACCTTC. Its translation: CASSIDHRAENYGYTF.

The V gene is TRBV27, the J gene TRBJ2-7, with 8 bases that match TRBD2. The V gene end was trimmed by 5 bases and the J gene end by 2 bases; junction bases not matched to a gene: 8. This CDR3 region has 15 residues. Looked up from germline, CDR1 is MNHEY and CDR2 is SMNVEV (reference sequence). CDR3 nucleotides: TGTGCCAGCAGTGTCCTTAGCGGGAATCCCTACGAGCAGTACTTC. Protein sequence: CASSVLSGNPYEQYF.

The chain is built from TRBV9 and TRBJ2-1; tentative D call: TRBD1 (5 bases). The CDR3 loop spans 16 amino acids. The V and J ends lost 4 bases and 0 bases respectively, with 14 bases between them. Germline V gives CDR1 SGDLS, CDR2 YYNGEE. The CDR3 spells CASSRDSFPSYNEQFF. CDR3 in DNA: TGTGCCAGCAGCCGTGACAGCTTCCCCTCCTACAATGAGCAGTTCTTC.

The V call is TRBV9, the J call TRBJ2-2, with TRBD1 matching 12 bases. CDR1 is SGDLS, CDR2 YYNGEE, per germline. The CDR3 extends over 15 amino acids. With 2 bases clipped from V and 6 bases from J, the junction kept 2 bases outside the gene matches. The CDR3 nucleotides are TGTGCCAGCAGCGTGGGACAGGGGGCTTCCGGGGAGCTGTTTTTT. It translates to CASSVGQGASGELFF.

CDR3 amino acids: CASSLGQGVHGYTF. The CDR3, as DNA: TGTGCCAGCAGCTTGGGACAGGGAGTGCATGGCTACACCTTC. The chain uses TRBV7-3 and TRBJ1-2; TRBD1 matches at 9 bases. The CDR3 has 14 amino acids. J gave up 6 bases and V 3 bases, and 5 bases lay outside the gene matches. Germline V gives CDR1 SGHTA, CDR2 FQGTGA.

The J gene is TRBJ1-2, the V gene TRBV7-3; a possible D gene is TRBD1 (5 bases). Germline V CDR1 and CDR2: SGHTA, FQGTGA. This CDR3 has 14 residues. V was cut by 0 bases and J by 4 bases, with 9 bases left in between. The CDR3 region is CASSLTNGGYGYTF. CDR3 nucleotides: TGTGCCAGCAGCTTAACAAACGGGGGCTATGGCTACACCTTC.

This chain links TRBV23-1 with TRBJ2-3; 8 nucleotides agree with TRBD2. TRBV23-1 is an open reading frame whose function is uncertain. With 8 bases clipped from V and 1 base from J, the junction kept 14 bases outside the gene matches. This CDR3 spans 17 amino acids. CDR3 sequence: CASSQRCVTSGTDTQYF. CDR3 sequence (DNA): TGCGCCAGCTCTCAGCGATGTGTGACTAGCGGCACAGATACGCAGTATTTT.

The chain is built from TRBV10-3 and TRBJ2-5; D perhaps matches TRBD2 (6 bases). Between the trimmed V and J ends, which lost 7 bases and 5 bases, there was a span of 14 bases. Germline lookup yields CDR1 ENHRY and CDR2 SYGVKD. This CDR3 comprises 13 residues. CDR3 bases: TGTGCCATCACGATAGCGGAGACCGAGACCCAGTACTTC. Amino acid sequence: CAITIAETETQYF.

The CDR3 nucleotides read TGTGCCAGCAGTCGATTAGGGGACAGATATAATTCACCCCTCCACTTT. It codes for CASSRLGDRYNSPLHF. The chain carries TRBV2 and TRBJ1-6, with TRBD1 matching 7 bases. Germline V gene lookup returns CDR1 SNHLY and CDR2 FYNNEI. The length of the CDR3 is 16 residues. The J segment lost 4 bases and the V segment lost 5 bases, leaving 8 bases of the junction unmatched.

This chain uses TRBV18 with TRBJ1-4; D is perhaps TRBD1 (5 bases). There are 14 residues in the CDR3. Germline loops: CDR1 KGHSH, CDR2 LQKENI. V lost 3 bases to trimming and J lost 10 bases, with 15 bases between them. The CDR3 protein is CASSPVGTGGKLFF. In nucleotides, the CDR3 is TGTGCCAGCTCACCGGTGGGCACGGGGGGAAAACTGTTTTTT. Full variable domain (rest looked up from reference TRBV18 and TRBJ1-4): NAGVMQNPRHLVRRRGQEARLRCSPMKGHSHVYWYRQLPEEGLKFMVYLQKENIIDESGMPKERFSAEFPKEGPSILRIQQVVRGDSAAYFCASSPVGTGGKLFFGSGTQLSVL.

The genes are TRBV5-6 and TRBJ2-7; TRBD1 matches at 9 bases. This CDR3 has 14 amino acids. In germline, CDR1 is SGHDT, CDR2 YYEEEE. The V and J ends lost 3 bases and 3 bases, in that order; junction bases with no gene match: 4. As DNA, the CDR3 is TGTGCCAGCAGCTGGGGGACAGGGAACTACGAGCAGTACTTC. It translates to CASSWGTGNYEQYF. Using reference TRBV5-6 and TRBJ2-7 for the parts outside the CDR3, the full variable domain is DAGVTQSPTHLIKTRGQQVTLRCSPKSGHDTVSWYQQALGQGPQFIFQYYEEEERQRGNFPDRFSGHQFPNYSSELNVNALLLGDSALYLCASSWGTGNYEQYFGPGTRLTVT.

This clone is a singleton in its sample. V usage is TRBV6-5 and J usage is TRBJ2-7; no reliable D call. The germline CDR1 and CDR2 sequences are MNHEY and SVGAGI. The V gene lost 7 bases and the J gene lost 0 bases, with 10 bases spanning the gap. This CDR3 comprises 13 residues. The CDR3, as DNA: TGTGCCAGCATGCACAGCAGCTCCTACGAGCAGTACTTC. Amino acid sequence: CASMHSSSYEQYF.

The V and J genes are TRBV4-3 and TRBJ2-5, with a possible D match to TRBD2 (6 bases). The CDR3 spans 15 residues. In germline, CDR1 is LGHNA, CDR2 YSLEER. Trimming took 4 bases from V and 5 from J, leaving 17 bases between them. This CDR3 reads CASSRGDSPGETQYF. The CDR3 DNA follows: TGCGCCAGCAGCCGCGGGGACTCCCCAGGGGAGACCCAGTACTTC.

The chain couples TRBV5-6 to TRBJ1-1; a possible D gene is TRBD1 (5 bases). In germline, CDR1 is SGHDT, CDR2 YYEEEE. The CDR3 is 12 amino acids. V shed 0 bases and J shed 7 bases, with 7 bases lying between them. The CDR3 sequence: CASSLGDFEAFF. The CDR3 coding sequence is TGTGCCAGCAGCTTGGGGGACTTTGAAGCTTTCTTT.

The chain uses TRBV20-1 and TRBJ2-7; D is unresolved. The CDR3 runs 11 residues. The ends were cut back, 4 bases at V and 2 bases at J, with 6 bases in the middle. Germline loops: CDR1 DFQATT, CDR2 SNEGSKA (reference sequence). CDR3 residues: CSAKNAYEQYF. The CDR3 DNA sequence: TGCAGTGCTAAAAACGCCTACGAGCAGTACTTC.

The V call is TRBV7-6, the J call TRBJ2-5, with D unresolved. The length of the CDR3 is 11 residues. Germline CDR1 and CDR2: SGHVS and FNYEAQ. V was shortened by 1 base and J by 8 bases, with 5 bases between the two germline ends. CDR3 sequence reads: CASSLGGTQYF. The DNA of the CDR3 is TGTGCCAGCAGCTTAGGCGGTACCCAGTACTTC.